The 2 T cell receptor beta chains reported below all come from one sample, sequenced in a study of T cell changes during pregnancy in multiple sclerosis. Here immunoSEQ multiplex PCR was the method, and the copy in TCRdb shows in-frame clones only, minus some. The sample records 42,000 or so clones, roughly 88% being singletons. The sample here was CD8+ T cells from peripheral blood mononuclear cells, taken in the first trimester of pregnancy. These receptors were collected from a female donor with multiple sclerosis, enrolled in a pregnancy study.

The genes are TRBV27 and TRBJ2-7, with unresolved D. With 2 bases removed from V and 5 bases from J, the gap between germline ends came to 10 bases. Germline assignment: CDR1 MNHEY and CDR2 SMNVEV (reference sequence). The CDR3 is 13 amino acids. The CDR3 nucleotides read TGTGCCAGCAGTTTAAGCCAAGCGAACGAGCAGTACTTC. Translation: CASSLSQANEQYF.

The chain recombines TRBV10-3 with TRBJ2-1; 10 bases are a match to TRBD2. Per the germline V gene, CDR1 is ENHRY and CDR2 is SYGVKD. V lost 4 bases to trimming and J lost 8 bases; unmatched junction nucleotides: 8. The CDR3 loop spans 15 amino acids. CDR3: CAISVGLAGVDEQFF. The CDR3 DNA is TGTGCCATCAGTGTTGGGCTAGCGGGAGTGGATGAGCAGTTCTTC.